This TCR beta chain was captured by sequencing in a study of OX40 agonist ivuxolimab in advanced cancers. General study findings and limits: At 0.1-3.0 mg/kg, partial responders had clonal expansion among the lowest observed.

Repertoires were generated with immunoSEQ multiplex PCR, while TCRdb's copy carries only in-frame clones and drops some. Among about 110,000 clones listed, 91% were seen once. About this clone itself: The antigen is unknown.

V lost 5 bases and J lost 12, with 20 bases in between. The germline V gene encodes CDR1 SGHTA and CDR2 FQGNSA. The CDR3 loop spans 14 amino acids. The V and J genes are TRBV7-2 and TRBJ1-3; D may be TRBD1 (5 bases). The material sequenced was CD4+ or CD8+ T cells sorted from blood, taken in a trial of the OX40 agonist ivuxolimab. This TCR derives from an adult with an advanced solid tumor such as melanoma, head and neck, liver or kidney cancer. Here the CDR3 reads CASSRDGPGNGIYF. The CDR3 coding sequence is TGTGCCAGCAGCCGGGACGGTCCTGGAAACGGCATATATTTT.